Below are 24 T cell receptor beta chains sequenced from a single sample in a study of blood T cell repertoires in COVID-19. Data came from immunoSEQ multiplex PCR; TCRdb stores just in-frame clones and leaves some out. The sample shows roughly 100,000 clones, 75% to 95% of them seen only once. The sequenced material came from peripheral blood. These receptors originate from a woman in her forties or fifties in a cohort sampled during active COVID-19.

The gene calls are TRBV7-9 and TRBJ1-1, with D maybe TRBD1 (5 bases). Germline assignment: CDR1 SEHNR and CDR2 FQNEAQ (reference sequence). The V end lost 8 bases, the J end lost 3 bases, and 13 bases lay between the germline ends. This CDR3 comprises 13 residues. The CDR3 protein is CASYQGRYTEAFF. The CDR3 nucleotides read TGTGCCAGCTACCAGGGAAGGTACACTGAAGCTTTCTTT.

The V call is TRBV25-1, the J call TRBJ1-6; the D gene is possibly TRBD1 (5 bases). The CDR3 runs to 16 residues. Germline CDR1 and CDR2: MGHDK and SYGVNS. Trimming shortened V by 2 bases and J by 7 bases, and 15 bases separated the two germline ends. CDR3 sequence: CASSEAGVGTNSPLHF. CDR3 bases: TGTGCCAGCAGTGAAGCGGGAGTGGGGACGAATTCACCCCTCCACTTT.

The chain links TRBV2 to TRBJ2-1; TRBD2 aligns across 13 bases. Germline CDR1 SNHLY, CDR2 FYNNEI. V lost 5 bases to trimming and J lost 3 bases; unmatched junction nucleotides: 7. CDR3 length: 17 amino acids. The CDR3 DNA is TGTGCCAGCAGTTCCACTAGCGGGAGGGCCTTCTACAATGAGCAGTTCTTC. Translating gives CASSSTSGRAFYNEQFF.

The CDR3 here is CASGISPGAEAFF. Written as DNA, the CDR3 is TGTGCTAGTGGTATCTCCCCGGGAGCTGAAGCTTTCTTT. The chain is built from TRBV12-5 and TRBJ1-1; D not certain. Trimming removed 5 bases from V and 6 bases from J, with 13 bases in between. Per germline, CDR1 LGHNT and CDR2 FRNRAP. The CDR3 length is 13 residues.

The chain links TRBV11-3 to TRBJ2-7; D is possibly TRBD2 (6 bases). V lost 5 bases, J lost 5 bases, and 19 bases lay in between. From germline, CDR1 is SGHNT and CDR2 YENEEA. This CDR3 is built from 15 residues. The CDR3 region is CASSRGGISRDEQYF. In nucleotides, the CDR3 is TGTGCCAGCAGCCGTGGGGGGATATCACGGGACGAGCAGTACTTC.

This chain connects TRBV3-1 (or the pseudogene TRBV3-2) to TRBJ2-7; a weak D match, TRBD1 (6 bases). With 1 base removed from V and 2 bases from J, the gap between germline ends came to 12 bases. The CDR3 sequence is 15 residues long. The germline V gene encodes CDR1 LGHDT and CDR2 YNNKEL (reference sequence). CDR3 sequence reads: CASSQGFRGAYEQYF. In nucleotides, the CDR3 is TGTGCCAGCAGCCAAGGGTTCAGGGGCGCCTACGAGCAGTACTTC.

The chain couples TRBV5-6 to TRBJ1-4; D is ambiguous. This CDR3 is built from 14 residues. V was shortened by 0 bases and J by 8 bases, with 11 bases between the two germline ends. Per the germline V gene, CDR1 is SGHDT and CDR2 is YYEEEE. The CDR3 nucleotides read TGTGCCAGCAGCTTGGTAAGGGAGCGGGAAAAACTGTTTTTT. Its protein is CASSLVREREKLFF.

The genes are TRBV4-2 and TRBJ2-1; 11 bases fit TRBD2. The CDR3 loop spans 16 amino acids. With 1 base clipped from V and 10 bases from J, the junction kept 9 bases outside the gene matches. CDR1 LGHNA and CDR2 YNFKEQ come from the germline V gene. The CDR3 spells CASSQATSGRMREQFF. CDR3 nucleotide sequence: TGTGCCAGCAGCCAAGCTACTAGCGGGAGAATGAGAGAGCAGTTCTTC.

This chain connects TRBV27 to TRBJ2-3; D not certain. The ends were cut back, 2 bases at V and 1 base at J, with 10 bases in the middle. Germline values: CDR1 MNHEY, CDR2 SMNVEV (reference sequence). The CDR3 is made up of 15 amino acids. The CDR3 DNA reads TGTGCCAGCAGTTTAATCTCGTCAGGCACAGATACGCAGTATTTT. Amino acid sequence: CASSLISSGTDTQYF.

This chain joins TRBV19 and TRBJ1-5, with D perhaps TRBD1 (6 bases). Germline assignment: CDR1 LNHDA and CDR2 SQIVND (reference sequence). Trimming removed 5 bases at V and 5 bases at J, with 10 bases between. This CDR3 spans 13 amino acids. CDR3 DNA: TGTGCCAGTAGTCCTGACAGGCATCAGCCCCAGCATTTT. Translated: CASSPDRHQPQHF.

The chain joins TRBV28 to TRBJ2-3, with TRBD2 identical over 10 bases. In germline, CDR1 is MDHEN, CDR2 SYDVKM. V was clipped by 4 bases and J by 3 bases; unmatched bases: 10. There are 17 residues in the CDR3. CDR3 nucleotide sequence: TGTGCCAGCAGTTCGTCGACCAGACTAGCGGGTACAGATACGCAGTATTTT. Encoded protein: CASSSSTRLAGTDTQYF.

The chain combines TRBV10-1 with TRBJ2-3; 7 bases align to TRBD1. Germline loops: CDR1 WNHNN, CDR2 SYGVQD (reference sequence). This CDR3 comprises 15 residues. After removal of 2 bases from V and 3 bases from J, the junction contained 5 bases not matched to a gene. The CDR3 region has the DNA TGCGCCAGCAGTGAGGCGACAGGGAGTACAGATACGCAGTATTTT. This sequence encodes CASSEATGSTDTQYF.

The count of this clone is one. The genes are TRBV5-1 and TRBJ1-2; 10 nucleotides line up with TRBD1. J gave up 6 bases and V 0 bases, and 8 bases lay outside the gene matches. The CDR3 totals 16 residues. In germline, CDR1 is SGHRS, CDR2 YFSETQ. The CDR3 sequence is CASSLGLGQGSDGYTF. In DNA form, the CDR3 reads TGCGCCAGCAGCTTGGGACTGGGACAGGGGAGTGATGGCTACACCTTC.

CDR3 bases: TGTGCCAGCAGCTTAGGACTAGCGGGGAGCACTAGCACAGATACGCAGTATTTT. It codes for CASSLGLAGSTSTDTQYF. This chain links TRBV13 with TRBJ2-3; TRBD2 matches 10 bases. The CDR3 has 18 residues. CDR1 and CDR2 (germline): PRHDT, FYEKMQ (reference sequence). J lost 0 bases, V lost 0 bases, and 6 bases had no gene match.

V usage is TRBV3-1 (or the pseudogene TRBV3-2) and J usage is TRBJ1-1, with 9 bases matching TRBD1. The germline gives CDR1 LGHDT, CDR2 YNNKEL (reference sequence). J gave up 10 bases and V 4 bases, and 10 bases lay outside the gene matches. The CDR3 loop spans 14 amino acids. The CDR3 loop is CASSLTTSGQGAFF. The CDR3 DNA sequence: TGTGCCAGCAGCCTGACGACTTCGGGACAGGGAGCTTTCTTT.

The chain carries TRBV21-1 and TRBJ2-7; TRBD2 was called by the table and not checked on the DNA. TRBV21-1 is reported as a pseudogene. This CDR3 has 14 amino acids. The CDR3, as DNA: TGTGCCAGCAGCACTGCGGGCGGAGGCTACGAGCAGTACTTC. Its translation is CASSTAGGGYEQYF.

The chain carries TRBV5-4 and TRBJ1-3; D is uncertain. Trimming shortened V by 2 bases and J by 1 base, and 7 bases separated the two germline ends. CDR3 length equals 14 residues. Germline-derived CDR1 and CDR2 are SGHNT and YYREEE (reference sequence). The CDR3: CASSFRDSGNTIYF. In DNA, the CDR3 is TGTGCCAGCAGCTTCCGAGATTCTGGAAACACCATATATTTT.

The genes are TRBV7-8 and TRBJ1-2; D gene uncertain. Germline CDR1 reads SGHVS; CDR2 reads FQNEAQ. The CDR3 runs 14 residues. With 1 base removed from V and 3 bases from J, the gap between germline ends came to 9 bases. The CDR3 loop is CASSLDRVDYGYTF. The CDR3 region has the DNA TGTGCCAGCAGCTTAGACCGGGTCGACTATGGCTACACCTTC.

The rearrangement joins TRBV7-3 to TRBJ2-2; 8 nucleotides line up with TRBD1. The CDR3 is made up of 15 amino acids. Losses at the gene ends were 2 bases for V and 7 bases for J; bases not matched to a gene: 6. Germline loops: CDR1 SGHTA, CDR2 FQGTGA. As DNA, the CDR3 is TGTGCCAGCAGCTTATCCCGGACAGGGTTCGGGGAGCTGTTTTTT. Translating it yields CASSLSRTGFGELFF.

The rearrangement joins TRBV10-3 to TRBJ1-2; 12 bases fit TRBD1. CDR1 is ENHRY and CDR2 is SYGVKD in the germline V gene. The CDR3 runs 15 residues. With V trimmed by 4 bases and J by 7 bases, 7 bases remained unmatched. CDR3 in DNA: TGTGCCATCAGTGGACCGGGACAGGGGGCCGCTGGCTACACCTTC. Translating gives CAISGPGQGAAGYTF.

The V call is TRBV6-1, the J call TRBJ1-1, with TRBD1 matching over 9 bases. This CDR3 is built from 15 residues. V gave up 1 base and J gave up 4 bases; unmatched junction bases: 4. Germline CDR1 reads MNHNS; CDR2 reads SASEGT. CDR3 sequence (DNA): TGTGCCAGCAGTGAAGGGACAGGGGCTGTCACTGAAGCTTTCTTT. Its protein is CASSEGTGAVTEAFF.

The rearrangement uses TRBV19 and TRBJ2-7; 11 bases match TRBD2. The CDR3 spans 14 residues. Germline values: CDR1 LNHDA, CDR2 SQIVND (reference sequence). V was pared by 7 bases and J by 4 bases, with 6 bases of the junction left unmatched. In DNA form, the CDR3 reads TGTGCCAGTACCCCTAGCGGGAGGCTATACGAGCAGTACTTC. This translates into CASTPSGRLYEQYF.

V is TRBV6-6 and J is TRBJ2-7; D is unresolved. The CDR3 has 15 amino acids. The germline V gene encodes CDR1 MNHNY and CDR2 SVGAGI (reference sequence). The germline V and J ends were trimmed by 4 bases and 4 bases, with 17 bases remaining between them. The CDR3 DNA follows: TGTGCCAGCAGTTCCCCCGCGCGCCAAGATTACGAGCAGTACTTC. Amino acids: CASSSPARQDYEQYF.

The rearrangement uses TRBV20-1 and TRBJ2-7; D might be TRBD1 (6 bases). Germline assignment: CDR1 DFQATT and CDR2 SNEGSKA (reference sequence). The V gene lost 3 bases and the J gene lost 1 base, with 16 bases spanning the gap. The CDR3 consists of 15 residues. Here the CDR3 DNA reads TGCAGTGCTAGTAGCTCAAGGGGGATATCCTACGAGCAGTACTTC. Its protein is CSASSSRGISYEQYF.